The clone carrying this TCR beta chain was counted ten times or more. Its specificity is not known. Researchers reported that TCR beta cDNA libraries carried unique molecular identifiers. MiXCR was run by TCRdb on the PCR reads, yielding one entry per CDR3 protein. The repertoire holds approximately 180,000 distinct CDR3 sequences, with approximately 28% as singletons. This entry is derived from a study of post-analysis software for immune sequencing data. Study overall: The patients showed relapsing-remitting, secondary progressive and progressive-relapsing multiple sclerosis courses. Overall study results and limits: F measure clustering grouped samples strongly by preparation batch. With TRBV5-6, TRBV5-1 and TRBV20-1 included, five TRBV segments were more frequent in patients than in controls. Among multiple sclerosis patients, normalized Chao1 diversity was significantly below that of controls.

This CDR3 is 17 amino acids long. The germline gives CDR1 SGHRS, CDR2 YFSETQ. The V and J ends lost 3 bases and 1 base, in that order; junction bases with no gene match: 11. This chain joins TRBV5-1 and TRBJ2-3; 7 bases are shared with TRBD1. Sequencing input: blood. This receptor was taken from a girl aged 10-17 years with multiple sclerosis. The CDR3 spells CASSSGQPPGRTDTQYF. The DNA for the CDR3 is TGCGCCAGCAGCTCGGGACAGCCCCCCGGACGCACAGATACGCAGTATTTT.